This TCR beta chain was recovered during a study of control samples from healthy donors and cancer patients. Generated by immunoSEQ multiplex PCR, the TCRdb table keeps only in-frame clones and is missing some. This table holds more than 95,000 clones, approximately 90% found once. CDR3 size: 14 residues. CDR1 SEHNR and CDR2 FQNEAQ come from the germline V gene (reference sequence). V lost 5 bases, J lost 1 base, and 11 bases lay in between. The specimen was blood. This chain joins TRBV7-9 and TRBJ1-2, with D perhaps matching TRBD1 (5 bases). The clonotype was recovered from a woman in her 70s in good health. In DNA form, the CDR3 reads TGTGCCAGCAGCCCGGGGGGGGGTAACTATGGCTACACCTTC. Encoded protein: CASSPGGGNYGYTF.